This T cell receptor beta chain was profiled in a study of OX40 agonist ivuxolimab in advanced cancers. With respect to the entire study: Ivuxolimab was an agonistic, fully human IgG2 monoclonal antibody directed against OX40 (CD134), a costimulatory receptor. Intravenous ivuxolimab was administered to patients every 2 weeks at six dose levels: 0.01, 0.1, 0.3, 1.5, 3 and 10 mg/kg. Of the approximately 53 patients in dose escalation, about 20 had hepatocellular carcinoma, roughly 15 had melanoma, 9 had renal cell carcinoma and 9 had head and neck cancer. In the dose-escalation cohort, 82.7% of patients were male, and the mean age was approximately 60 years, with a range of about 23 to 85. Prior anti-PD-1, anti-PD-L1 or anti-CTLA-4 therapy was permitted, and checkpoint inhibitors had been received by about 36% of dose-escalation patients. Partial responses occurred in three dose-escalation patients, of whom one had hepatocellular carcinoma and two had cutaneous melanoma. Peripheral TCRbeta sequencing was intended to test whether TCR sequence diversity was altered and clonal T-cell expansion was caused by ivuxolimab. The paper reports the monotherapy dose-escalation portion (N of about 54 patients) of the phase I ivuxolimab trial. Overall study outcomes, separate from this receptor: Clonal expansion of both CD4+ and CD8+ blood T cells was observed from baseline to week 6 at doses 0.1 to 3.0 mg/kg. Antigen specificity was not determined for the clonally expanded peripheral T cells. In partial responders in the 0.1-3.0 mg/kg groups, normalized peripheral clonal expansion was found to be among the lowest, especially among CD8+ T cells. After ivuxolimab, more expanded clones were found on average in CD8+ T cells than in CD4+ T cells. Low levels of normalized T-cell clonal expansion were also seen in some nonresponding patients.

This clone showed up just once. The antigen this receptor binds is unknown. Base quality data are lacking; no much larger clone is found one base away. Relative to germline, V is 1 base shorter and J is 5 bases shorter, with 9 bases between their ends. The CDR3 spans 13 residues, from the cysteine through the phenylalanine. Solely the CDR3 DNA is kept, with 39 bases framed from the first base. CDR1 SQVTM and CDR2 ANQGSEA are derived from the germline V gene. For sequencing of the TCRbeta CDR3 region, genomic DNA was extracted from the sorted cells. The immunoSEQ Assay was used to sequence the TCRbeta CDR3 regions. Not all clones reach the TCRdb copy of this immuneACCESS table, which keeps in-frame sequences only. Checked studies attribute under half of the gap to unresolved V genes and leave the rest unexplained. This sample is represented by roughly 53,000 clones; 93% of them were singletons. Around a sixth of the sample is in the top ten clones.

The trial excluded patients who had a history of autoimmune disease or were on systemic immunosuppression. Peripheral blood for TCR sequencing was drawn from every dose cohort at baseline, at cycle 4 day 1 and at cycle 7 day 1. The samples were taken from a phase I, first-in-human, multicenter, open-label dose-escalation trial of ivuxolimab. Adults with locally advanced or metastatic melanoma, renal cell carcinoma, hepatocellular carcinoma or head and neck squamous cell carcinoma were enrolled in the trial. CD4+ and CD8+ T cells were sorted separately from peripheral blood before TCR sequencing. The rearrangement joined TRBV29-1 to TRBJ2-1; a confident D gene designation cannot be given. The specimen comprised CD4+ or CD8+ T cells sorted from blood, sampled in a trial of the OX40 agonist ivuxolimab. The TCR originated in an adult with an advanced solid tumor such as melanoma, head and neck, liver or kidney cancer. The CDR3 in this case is CSVEGVHNNEQFF. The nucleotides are TGCAGCGTTGAAGGAGTCCACAACAATGAGCAGTTCTTC.